The sequence of this T cell receptor (beta chain) was determined in a study of neoadjuvant anti-PD-1 for oral cavity cancer. About this clone: Its antigen is still unknown.

Blood libraries mostly used roughly 520 ng genomic DNA, six replicates each. TCRdb keeps only in-frame clones here, not all; method: immunoSEQ multiplex PCR. Among about 79,000 clones listed, around 88% were seen once. Study-wide points: With three patients per group, TCR findings need larger cohorts.

The CDR3 length is 15 residues. The V gene's germline CDR1 is SGHRS and CDR2 YFSETQ. V lost 4 bases and J lost 0; bases outside the gene matches: 4. This clonotype originated in a person between 40 and 80 years old with oral cavity squamous cell carcinoma. The chain links TRBV5-1 to TRBJ2-7; TRBD2 aligns across 10 bases. Sequencing was performed on PBMCs, taken before nivolumab (anti-PD-1) treatment. This CDR3 is CASSGSGGYSYEQYF. The CDR3 bases are TGCGCCAGCAGCGGTAGCGGGGGGTACTCCTACGAGCAGTACTTC. Filled out from reference TRBV5-1 and TRBJ2-7, the complete variable domain reads KAGVTQTPRYLIKTRGQQVTLSCSPISGHRSVSWYQQTPGQGLQFLFEYFSETQRNKGNFPGRFSGRQFSNSRSEMNVSTLELGDSALYLCASSGSGGYSYEQYFGPGTRLTVT.